This entry describes one T cell receptor beta chain. The antigen remains undetermined. The germline V gene has CDR1 SGHRS and CDR2 YFSETQ. The V and J ends lost 3 bases and 10 bases respectively, with 8 bases between them. This CDR3 comprises 11 residues. 5'RACE with constant-segment primers yielded barcoded, UMI-tagged TCR alpha and TCR beta cDNA libraries. Using its own MiXCR run on the 5' RACE reads, TCRdb lists one record per CDR3 protein. The sample has some 210,000 distinct CDR3 sequences; approximately 20% are singletons. This entry belongs to a study of T-cell memory formation after mild COVID-19. Study outcomes and limitations: Later expanders leaned CD4+, whereas day 15 to 85 contracting clones were balanced CD4/CD8. Some clones that responded turned up in pre-infection memory, which suggests that cross-reactive memory joined in. Clones which contracted sat mainly in CM and EM if CD4+, and in EMRA if CD8+.

What was sequenced was PBMCs or a T cell subset sorted from them (not recorded which). The receptor comes from an adult woman who had mild COVID-19 (a few samples of this study predate the infection). Cell type and time point are not known. The chain recombines TRBV5-1 with TRBJ2-1; D gene ambiguous. Here the CDR3 reads CASSSRREQFF. The CDR3 nucleotides read TGCGCCAGCAGCTCCAGACGGGAGCAGTTCTTC. Filled out from reference TRBV5-1 and TRBJ2-1, the complete variable domain reads KAGVTQTPRYLIKTRGQQVTLSCSPISGHRSVSWYQQTPGQGLQFLFEYFSETQRNKGNFPGRFSGRQFSNSRSEMNVSTLELGDSALYLCASSSRREQFFGPGTRLTVL.